Each of the 3 T cell receptor beta chains below was sequenced from the same sample in a study of T cells in Graves' hyperthyroidism and ophthalmopathy. TCR beta CDR3 regions were amplified from RNA transcripts. The TCR CDR3 was amplified in a first-round RT-PCR using the HTBI primer set. TCRdb processed the multiplex PCR reads anew with MiXCR; each CDR3 protein has one entry. Of roughly 35,000 distinct CDR3 sequences listed, roughly half are singletons. The sequenced sample was blood. These receptors were obtained from a woman aged 40-49 years with Graves' ophthalmopathy.

This chain connects TRBV2 to TRBJ2-3; 9 bases align to TRBD2. After removal of 4 bases from V and 6 bases from J, the junction contained 8 bases not matched to a gene. Germline V lookup: CDR1 SNHLY, CDR2 FYNNEI. The CDR3 spans 15 residues. This CDR3 reads CASSGRLAGSDTQYF. The CDR3 DNA sequence: TGTGCCAGCAGTGGTAGGCTAGCGGGAAGTGATACGCAGTATTTT.

This clonotype has a count of ten or more. The genes are TRBV6-5 and TRBJ1-6; D is uncertain. In germline, CDR1 is MNHEY, CDR2 SVGAGI. V gave up 2 bases and J gave up 8 bases, with 10 bases separating them. This CDR3 has 14 amino acids. CDR3 amino acids: CASSYEGNDSPLHF. CDR3 DNA sequence: TGTGCCAGCAGTTACGAGGGAAACGATTCACCCCTCCACTTT.

This clonotype was recorded at least ten times. The chain links TRBV6-5 to TRBJ2-7, with a weak D call TRBD1 (6 bases). This CDR3 has 13 amino acids. V shed 8 bases and J shed 2 bases, with 13 bases lying between them. CDR1 is MNHEY, CDR2 SVGAGI, per germline. The CDR3 spells CASAGTYAYEQYF. The CDR3 nucleotides read TGTGCCAGCGCCGGGACATACGCCTACGAGCAGTACTTC.